This T cell receptor (beta chain) was identified in a study of blood T cell repertoires in COVID-19. Looking at the study overall: Both acute and convalescent COVID-19 samples were obtained from the United States, Italy and Spain. T cells, B-cell-depleted T cells, or PBMCs supplied cDNA or gDNA.

Generated by immunoSEQ multiplex PCR, the TCRdb table keeps only in-frame clones and is missing some. Found here are approximately 450,000 clones, around 89% of them singletons; the top ten hold about 4.5%. Germline CDR1 reads SGHNT; CDR2 reads YYREEE (reference sequence). The CDR3 sequence is 14 residues long. The V segment lost 5 bases and the J segment 3 bases; nucleotides outside the gene matches: 5. The V gene is TRBV5-4, the J gene TRBJ2-7, with TRBD1 matching over 10 bases. The sequence derives from a woman aged 25 to 39 with acute or convalescent COVID-19. Specimen: peripheral blood. CDR3 in amino acids: CASSSGTGVYEQYF. The CDR3, as DNA: TGTGCCAGCAGTTCCGGGACAGGGGTCTACGAGCAGTACTTC.